These T cell receptor beta chains were read from a single sample in a study of early T cells in non-severe SARS-CoV-2 infection. MiXCR was run by TCRdb on the 5' RACE reads, yielding one entry per CDR3 protein. This sample carries about 35,000 distinct CDR3 sequences, around 8% of them seen once, and the ten largest clones take over 10%. Sequences were derived from whole blood, sampled at baseline. These TCRs come from an adult who was a healthcare worker with PCR-confirmed SARS-CoV-2 infection or an uninfected control (not recorded which). Each CDR3 is given with its conserved first and last residue. Fields, in order: CDR3 length, clone size, D gene, J gene, V gene, CDR3 DNA, CDR3 protein. D genes are given only for firm matches. Size values are once, few and many counts, or a class for expanded clones, and some rows have none.

20,many,.,TRBJ2-1,TRBV5-4,TGTGCCAGCAGCTGGCCAGGGGCTAGTTTCTCGCCGCCGGAATACAATGAGCAGTTCTTC,CASSWPGASFSPPEYNEQFF
14,few,.,TRBJ2-6,TRBV6-4,TGTGCCAGCAGTGACAGGGCTGGGGCCAACGTCCTGACTTTC,CASSDRAGANVLTF
17,many,TRBD1,TRBJ2-7,TRBV6-2/TRBV6-3,TGTGCCAGCAGTTCCATCCGGGACAGGGGGCCCGTTGGCGAGCAGTACTTC,CASSSIRDRGPVGEQYF
12,many,.,TRBJ2-7,TRBV7-9,TGTGCCAGCAGCTTGGCCCCCTACGAGCAGTACTTC,CASSLAPYEQYF
13,many,.,TRBJ2-2,TRBV4-1,TGCGCCAGCAGCCAAGAACGTACCGGGGAGCTGTTTTTT,CASSQERTGELFF
14,few,TRBD2,TRBJ2-7,TRBV11-2,TGTGCCAGCAGCCCCTCCGGCGGGGGGTCTCAGCAGTACTTC,CASSPSGGGSQQYF
11,few,.,TRBJ2-5,TRBV20-1,TGCAGTGCCGGGAACCAAGAGACCCAGTACTTC,CSAGNQETQYF
15,few,.,TRBJ1-4,TRBV12-5,TGTGCTAGTGGTTTGGCCCACCTTAGAGGGGGGGATCTGTTTTTT,CASGLAHLRGGDLFF
14,many,.,TRBJ2-7,TRBV12-3/TRBV12-4,TGTGCCAGCTCCCCAGGGGGGGGGCTCGACGAGCAGTACTTC,CASSPGGGLDEQYF
13,.,.,TRBJ1-2,TRBV10-2,TGCGCCAGCAGTGATGGCAGCAACTATGGCTACACCTTC,CASSDGSNYGYTF
14,many,TRBD1,TRBJ2-2,TRBV7-9,TGTGCCAGCAGCTCGGACAGGGACCCCGGGGAGCTGTTTTTT,CASSSDRDPGELFF
14,.,TRBD1,TRBJ2-7,TRBV18,TGTGCCAGCTCACCGGGACAGCATGCCTACGAGCAGTACTTC,CASSPGQHAYEQYF
13,.,.,TRBJ2-7,TRBV9,TGTGCCAGCAGCGTAGGACCGGATTACGAGCAGTACTTC,CASSVGPDYEQYF
16,few,TRBD1,TRBJ2-3,TRBV12-3/TRBV12-4,TGTGCCAGCAGTTTCGCCCGGGACAGGGGCACAGATACGCAGTATTTT,CASSFARDRGTDTQYF
14,.,.,TRBJ1-2,TRBV4-3,TGCGCCAGCAGCCAAGTTGACGGCAACTATGGCTACACCTTC,CASSQVDGNYGYTF
15,many,.,TRBJ2-3,TRBV29-1,TGCAGCGTCAGGCCGGGACTGGAGTTTTCTTCTACGCAGTATTTT,CSVRPGLEFSSTQYF
12,many,.,TRBJ1-5,TRBV5-6,TGTGCCAGCAGCATACGGGGGTCGCCCCAGCATTTT,CASSIRGSPQHF
14,few,.,TRBJ1-1,TRBV5-5,TGTGCCAGCAGCCTCCCTATGGGGGGCACTGAAGCTTTCTTT,CASSLPMGGTEAFF
12,few,TRBD2,TRBJ2-3,TRBV20-1,TGCAGTGAGGCGGGGGGGTCTGATACGCAGTATTTT,CSEAGGSDTQYF
16,.,.,TRBJ2-3,TRBV6-6,TGTGCCAGCAGTTCGACGGGATTCCACCCCGGGGATACGCAGTATTTT,CASSSTGFHPGDTQYF
14,many,.,TRBJ2-1,TRBV7-2,TGTGCCAGCAGCCCCGACAGCTCCTACAATGAGCAGTTCTTC,CASSPDSSYNEQFF
13,.,.,TRBJ1-1,TRBV6-1,TGTGCCAGCAGTGAAGGTACGAACACTGAAGCTTTCTTT,CASSEGTNTEAFF
13,.,.,TRBJ2-7,TRBV12-3/TRBV12-4,TGTGCCAGCCTCCCGGGTGGGGGACACGAGCAGTACTTC,CASLPGGGHEQYF
14,many,.,TRBJ1-1,TRBV18,TGTGCCAGCTCACCCGCGGGGCGGAACACTGAAGCTTTCTTT,CASSPAGRNTEAFF
14,many,.,TRBJ1-1,TRBV7-9,TGTGCCAGCAGCTTTGACATGTTGAACACTGAAGCTTTCTTT,CASSFDMLNTEAFF
14,many,.,TRBJ2-4,TRBV27,TGTGCCAGCAGCCCCCAGGGGATGGGGAACATTCAGTACTTC,CASSPQGMGNIQYF
17,.,.,TRBJ2-3,TRBV27,TGTGCCAGCAGTCCTTCGGGACGGGATTCCTACACAGATACGCAGTATTTT,CASSPSGRDSYTDTQYF
11,few,.,TRBJ2-3,TRBV7-2,TGTGCCACCCGCCCGGGGGATACGCAGTATTTT,CATRPGDTQYF
16,.,TRBD2,TRBJ2-3,TRBV10-3,TGTACCATCAGTGAACGGACTAGCGGGGGGGCTGATACGCAGTATTTT,CTISERTSGGADTQYF
17,few,.,TRBJ2-7,TRBV28,TGTGCCAGCAGTTTATCCCCCCTTGGCCCTTACCCCTACGAGCAGTACTTC,CASSLSPLGPYPYEQYF
13,.,TRBD1,TRBJ2-5,TRBV12-3/TRBV12-4,TGTGCCAGCAGAGAACAGGGGCGGGAGACCCAGTACTTC,CASREQGRETQYF
15,.,.,TRBJ2-7,TRBV7-2,TGTGCCAGCAGCCCGATTAGGGGGGCCCACTACGAGCAGTACTTC,CASSPIRGAHYEQYF
13,few,TRBD1,TRBJ2-5,TRBV7-2,TGTGCCAGCAGCTTCGGACAGGAAGAGACCCAGTACTTC,CASSFGQEETQYF
14,.,.,TRBJ2-7,TRBV7-9,TGTGCCAGCAGCCCAACAGGGATGACCTACGAGCAGTACTTC,CASSPTGMTYEQYF
14,many,.,TRBJ1-6,TRBV12-3/TRBV12-4,TGTGCCAGCAGTCCGGACAGTTGGGATTCACCCCTCCACTTT,CASSPDSWDSPLHF
13,.,.,TRBJ1-1,TRBV18,TGTGCCAGCTCACCATCCATGAACACTGAAGCTTTCTTT,CASSPSMNTEAFF
15,many,.,TRBJ1-6,TRBV4-3,TGCGCCAGCAGCCAAGATCATCTAGGCAATTCACCCCTCCACTTT,CASSQDHLGNSPLHF
15,few,TRBD1,TRBJ2-5,TRBV6-1,TGTGCCAGCAGCGGACAGGGGGCTTTCCAAGAGACCCAGTACTTC,CASSGQGAFQETQYF
15,few,.,TRBJ2-1,TRBV7-8,TGTGCCAGCAGCCCCAGGGTAGGGGCCTACAATGAGCAGTTCTTC,CASSPRVGAYNEQFF
15,.,.,TRBJ1-2,TRBV15,TGTGCCACCAGCAGAGATTTCCCTCAGACCGGGGGCTACACCTTC,CATSRDFPQTGGYTF
12,.,.,TRBJ2-7,TRBV3-1,TGTGCCAGCAGCCTCGGGCTCTACGAGCAGTACTTC,CASSLGLYEQYF
11,few,.,TRBJ2-1,TRBV6-1,TGTGCCAGCAGTGAAAGTTATGAGCAGTTCTTC,CASSESYEQFF